This entry concerns a single T cell receptor (beta chain). Primers used in a second PCR of about 6 to 11 cycles were a sample-barcoded 5' primer and a J-beta primer mix. TCRdb ran MiXCR on the 5' RACE reads and lists one entry per CDR3 protein. There are around 500,000 distinct CDR3 sequences in the sample; around 48% occur only once, and approximately 25% lies in the top ten. The data derive from a study of blood T cells in healthy people across ages. Healthy Russian Caucasian donors spanned ages roughly 6 to 100 years. Per-sample yields of isolated PBMCs were at least 6 million. The receptor's source is a man aged 80 or over in good health. The sample consisted of blood.

CDR3 nucleotide sequence: TGTGCCAGCAGCCAGGGGGCGCAGGCCCCCTACGAGCAGTACTTC. It codes for CASSQGAQAPYEQYF. V gene TRBV7-2 combines with J gene TRBJ2-7; TRBD1 aligns across 8 bases. The CDR3 is 15 residues long. The V gene's germline CDR1 is SGHTA and CDR2 FQGNSA. The V segment lost 5 bases and the J segment 2 bases; nucleotides outside the gene matches: 8. Variable domain in full (rest from reference TRBV7-2 and TRBJ2-7): GAGVSQSPSNKVTEKGKDVELRCDPISGHTALYWYRQSLGQGLEFLIYFQGNSAPDKSGLPSDRFSAERTGGSVSTLTIQRTQQEDSAVYLCASSQGAQAPYEQYFGPGTRLTVT.